The 31 T cell receptor beta chains below come from one sample, sequenced in a study of tumor-infiltrating lymphocytes in primary liver carcinoma (dated by TCRdb to about 2017). Total RNA and DNA were co-extracted without cell sorting from approximately 22-30 mg of bulk tissue using the AllPrep DNA/RNA mini kit. Sequencing relied on an Illumina HiSeq 2500. TCRbeta-specific cDNA was reverse-transcribed from approximately 460 ng total RNA using a constant-region primer and ProtoScript II reverse transcriptase. TCRbeta libraries were built with three nested multiplex PCR rounds, a slightly modified ARM-PCR procedure. Each of the first two PCR rounds ran for about 10 cycles and used multiplex TRBV1-TRBV30 forward primers together with a Cbeta reverse primer. TCRdb redid the processing of the public reads, applying fastp at Q25 and MiXCR, and retained in-frame beta chains. Each entry is one CDR3 protein sequence, shown with its most common DNA and genes. Present in this sample are 100,000 or so distinct CDR3 sequences, around 71% of which were seen just once. The biggest ten clones account for roughly an eighth of the sample.

Sequencing input: liver tumor tissue from sampling region 2. Per the publication, the cell subset or site label means: tumor region T2, inferior pole. The receptors stem from a woman aged 60 to 75 with primary liver carcinoma and hepatitis B virus infection.

Turning to this clonotype: Here the CDR3 omits its conserved ending phenylalanine or tryptophan, so a read error is the likely source. The limits of the CDR3 on the DNA are not certain, so only TCRdb's listed CDR3 is given. The J gene is TRBJ1-1, the V gene TRBV12-3 or TRBV12-4. Ends included, the CDR3 has 11 residues. CDR3 loop: CASSFGHGRFS.

Turning to this clonotype: This may stem from a read error, because a much larger clone lies one nucleotide away. The V call is TRBV5-1, the J call TRBJ2-2; D is unclear. This CDR3 is 18 amino acids long. Germline V lookup: CDR1 SGHRS, CDR2 YFSETQ. This CDR3 reads CASSPLIRTFSNIGELFF. For the CDR3, the DNA is TGCGCCAGCAGCCCACTAATACGGACCTTCTCTAACATCGGGGAGCTGTTTTTT.

The rearrangement joins TRBV11-2 to TRBJ2-5; D not resolved. This CDR3 has 14 residues. Germline V gene data show CDR1 as SGHAT and CDR2 as FQNNGV. Trimming removed 5 bases at V and 4 bases at J, with 14 bases between. As DNA, the CDR3 is TGTGCCAGCAGCCCTCCGAGTGTGGGAGAGACCCAGTACTTC. It specifies CASSPPSVGETQYF.

The CDR3 coding sequence is TGTGCCGGGAGCCGAAGCGGAGGGGTAGAAGCTTTCTTT. It yields the protein CAGSRSGGVEAFF. The chain has TRBV11-2 and TRBJ1-1, with D possibly matching TRBD1 (5 bases). The V gene's germline CDR1 is SGHAT and CDR2 FQNNGV. The CDR3 length is 13 residues. V dropped 11 bases and J dropped 8 bases, with 21 bases sitting between them.

About this clonotype: One end of the junction fails to match germline, which may point to a read error. The gene calls are TRBV11-2 and TRBJ2-2; 7 nucleotides line up with TRBD2. Germline CDR1 is SGHAT and CDR2 is FQNNGV. The CDR3 consists of 14 residues. Here the CDR3 reads CASTSGPTGGGLFF. The CDR3 DNA sequence: TGTGCCAGCACCTCAGGACCTACAGGCGGGGGGCTGTTTTTT. The variable domain in full, with the rest retrieved from reference TRBV11-2 and TRBJ2-2, is EAGVAQSPRYKIIEKRQSVAFWCNPISGHATLYWYQQILGQGPKLLIQFQNNGVVDDSQLPKDRFSAERLKGVDSTLKIQPAKLEDSAVYLCASTSGPTGGGLFFGEGSRLTVL.

This clonotype was observed at least ten times. This chain joins TRBV25-1 and TRBJ1-1, with TRBD1 matching over 7 bases. The V and J ends lost 4 bases and 7 bases, in that order; junction bases with no gene match: 3. This CDR3 spans 12 amino acids. Germline V gene data show CDR1 as MGHDK and CDR2 as SYGVNS. CDR3 DNA: TGTGCCAGCAGTGCCAGACAGGGTGAAGCTTTCTTT. It specifies CASSARQGEAFF.

With regard to this clonotype: It may be a read error: a sequence one base away is much more abundant. The rearrangement uses TRBV6-5 and TRBJ2-5, with a tentative D call TRBD2 (6 bases). CDR3 length: 14 amino acids. Germline CDR1 MNHEY, CDR2 SVGAGI. This chain's CDR3 is CASSREAGREAQYF. The CDR3 region has the DNA TGTGCCAGCAGTCGAGAGGCGGGGAGAGAGGCCCAGTACTTC.

Worth noting for this clonotype: Because the CDR3 is missing its conserved closing phenylalanine or tryptophan, this is likely a read error. This chain's CDR3 is CASGSLGTQYS. CDR3 DNA: TGTGCCAGCGGCTCATTAGGTACGCAGTATTCT. V usage is TRBV11-2 and J usage is TRBJ2-3; unclear D gene. V lost 8 bases to trimming and J lost 8 bases, with 11 bases between them. In germline, CDR1 is SGHAT, CDR2 FQNNGV. This CDR3 contains 11 residues.

V gene TRBV11-2 combines with J gene TRBJ1-2, with D maybe TRBD1 (6 bases). V lost 5 bases, J lost 12 bases, and 22 bases lay in between. The germline CDR1 and CDR2 sequences are SGHAT and FQNNGV. This CDR3 spans 14 amino acids. CDR3 sequence: CASSGDNVIYGNTF. As DNA, the CDR3 is TGTGCCAGCAGCGGGGACAATGTCATCTACGGCAACACCTTC.

A note on this clonotype: A read error may explain this, as a much larger clone is one base away. This chain uses TRBV7-9 with TRBJ2-1; no firm D call. Per germline, CDR1 SEHNR and CDR2 FQNEAQ (reference sequence). This CDR3 region has 13 residues. The CDR3 sequence: CASSLVWGGEPFF. As DNA, the CDR3 is TGTGCCAGCAGCTTAGTATGGGGTGGTGAGCCGTTCTTC.

In its sample, this clonotype was seen many times. The V and J genes are TRBV28 and TRBJ2-7; 10 bases line up with TRBD2. V shed 3 bases, J shed 0 bases, and the junction held 5 bases outside the gene matches. Germline assignment: CDR1 MDHEN and CDR2 SYDVKM. The CDR3 totals 16 residues. The CDR3 sequence: CASSFGLAVLSYEQYF. The CDR3 coding sequence is TGTGCCAGCAGTTTTGGACTAGCGGTCCTCTCCTACGAGCAGTACTTC.

A word on this clonotype: At one of its ends the junction is not consistent with the germline gene, which may arise from a read error. The gene calls are TRBV10-3 and TRBJ2-2, with D maybe TRBD1 (5 bases). Germline V gene lookup returns CDR1 ENHRY and CDR2 SYGVKD. CDR3 size: 14 residues. CDR3 in amino acids: CVISESRGPVELFF. The CDR3 DNA follows: TGTGTCATCAGTGAGTCAAGGGGTCCCGTGGAGCTGTTTTTT.

In the case of this clonotype: Germline is not matched at one junction end, which may reflect a read error. V is TRBV6-5 and J is TRBJ2-7; maybe TRBD2 (5 bases). Germline CDR1 is MNHEY and CDR2 is SVGAGI. The CDR3 has 17 residues. The CDR3 bases are TGTGCAAGCAGTTACGAACGACCCCACGAGGGAGCCTACGTGCAGTACTTC. Residues: CASSYERPHEGAYVQYF.

The J gene is TRBJ2-7, the V gene TRBV7-9; 7 positions agree with TRBD2. The CDR3 totals 16 residues. The germline CDR1 and CDR2 sequences are SEHNR and FQNEAQ (reference sequence). The V gene end was trimmed by 4 bases and the J gene end by 5 bases; junction bases not matched to a gene: 14. The CDR3 spells CASSSSSAGVAHEQYF. CDR3 coding DNA: TGTGCCAGCAGCTCTTCCTCGGCGGGAGTTGCCCACGAGCAGTACTTC.

To note about this clonotype: Germline and junction disagree at one end, which may indicate a read error. V usage is TRBV11-2 and J usage is TRBJ2-1; the D call may be TRBD1 or TRBD2 (7 bases each). The CDR3 runs to 16 residues. Per the germline V gene, CDR1 is SGHAT and CDR2 is FQNNGV. CDR3 sequence (DNA): TGTGCCAGCAGCACAACGACTAGCAGGGGGTACATTGAGCAGTTCTTC. This encodes CASSTTTSRGYIEQFF.

Regarding this clonotype: One end of the junction is discordant with germline, which a read error may explain. This sequence joins TRBV11-2 and TRBJ2-4, with D maybe TRBD2 (5 bases). Germline V lookup: CDR1 SGHAT, CDR2 FQNNGV. The length of the CDR3 is 13 residues. CDR3 region: CASSLEFRNIQYF. The DNA of the CDR3 is TGTGCCAGTTCACTAGAGTTCAGAAACATTCAGTACTTT.

The gene calls are TRBV20-1 and TRBJ1-2; D remains ambiguous. Trimming took 5 bases from V and 5 from J, leaving 15 bases between them. The V gene's germline CDR1 is DFQATT and CDR2 SNEGSKA (reference sequence). The CDR3 has 13 residues. The CDR3 nucleotides read TGCAGTGCTCCAGATCGGACTGAATATGGCTACACCTTC. This translates into CSAPDRTEYGYTF.

V gene TRBV13 combines with J gene TRBJ1-1, with D unresolved. Trimming removed 3 bases from V and 7 bases from J, with 18 bases in between. The CDR3 totals 15 residues. CDR1 and CDR2 (germline): PRHDT, FYEKMQ (reference sequence). The CDR3 here is CASSFWEAGGVEAFF. The CDR3 nucleotides are TGTGCCAGCAGCTTCTGGGAAGCCGGCGGCGTTGAAGCTTTCTTT.

The sample holds one count of this clonotype. Without the conserved terminal phenylalanine or tryptophan, this CDR3 likely stems from a read error. The limits of the CDR3 on the DNA are not certain, so only TCRdb's listed CDR3 is given. The chain uses TRBV6-6 and TRBJ1-5; the table's D call of TRBD1 was not tested on the DNA. Germline V gene lookup returns CDR1 MNHNY and CDR2 SVGAGI (reference sequence). The CDR3 region is 15 residues in length, termini included. The CDR3 spells CASRGQGLSNQPQQY.

A word on this clonotype: One end of the junction fails to match germline, which may point to a read error. CDR3 sequence reads: CASNLVTESEKLFF. The DNA of the CDR3 is TGTGCCAGCAACTTAGTCACGGAAAGTGAAAAATTGTTTTTT. The chain couples TRBV11-3 to TRBJ1-4; D unclear. Looked up from germline, CDR1 is SGHNT and CDR2 is YENEEA. CDR3 length equals 14 residues.

This clonotype turned up a few times. A much larger clone lies one base from this, so it may be a read error. The chain links TRBV4-2 to TRBJ2-3; D is possibly TRBD2 (5 bases). CDR3 length: 14 amino acids. The germline V and J ends were trimmed by 4 bases and 1 base, with 9 bases remaining between them. The germline gives CDR1 LGHNA, CDR2 YNFKEQ. For the CDR3, the DNA is TGTGCCAGCAGCCGAGTTAGCGGCACAGATACGCAGTATTTT. Amino acid sequence: CASSRVSGTDTQYF.

As regards this clonotype: A read error may produce the germline difference seen at one junction end. The V gene is TRBV5-8, the J gene TRBJ2-2, with D perhaps being TRBD1 or TRBD2 (5 bases each). The CDR3 extends over 15 amino acids. Per germline, CDR1 SGHTS and CDR2 YDEGEE. In nucleotides, the CDR3 is TGTGCCAGCAGCTTGAGGGGACGCAACACGGGGGAGCTGTTTTTT. Amino acid sequence: CASSLRGRNTGELFF.

Notes on this clonotype: The junction shows a germline mismatch at one end, possibly a read error. This chain connects TRBV6-1 to TRBJ2-2, with D tentatively TRBD1 (6 bases). The germline V gene encodes CDR1 MNHNS and CDR2 SASEGT. The CDR3 totals 14 residues. The CDR3 sequence: CAGRRDRNTGELFF. DNA for the CDR3: TGTGCCGGCAGACGTGACAGGAACACCGGGGAGCTATTTTTT.

Many counts were recorded for this clonotype. This chain uses TRBV4-1 with TRBJ2-6; 7 nucleotides match TRBD2. V lost 0 bases to trimming and J lost 0 bases; unmatched junction nucleotides: 8. This CDR3 region has 19 residues. Germline loops: CDR1 MGHRA, CDR2 YSYEKL. In nucleotides, the CDR3 is TGCGCCAGCAGCCAAGAGGGGGGGGGTTATTTCTCTGGGGCCAACGTCCTGACTTTC. Translating gives CASSQEGGGYFSGANVLTF.

Only one count was recorded for this clonotype. The genes are TRBV28 and TRBJ2-7; TRBD2 matches at 8 bases. The CDR3 is 15 amino acids. The trim removed 4 bases at V and 5 bases at J, leaving 10 bases unmatched. Germline V gene sequence: CDR1 MDHEN, CDR2 SYDVKM. CDR3 amino acids: CASSSPSSLADEQYF. The CDR3 DNA follows: TGTGCCAGCAGTTCCCCTTCATCACTAGCGGACGAGCAGTACTTC.

A remark on this clonotype: At one boundary the junction diverges from the germline segment, which might be a read error. V usage is TRBV11-2 and J usage is TRBJ2-1; TRBD2 aligns across 14 bases. Per germline, CDR1 SGHAT and CDR2 FQNNGV. This CDR3 spans 17 amino acids. CDR3 bases: TGTGACAGCAGCAGGAGACTAGCGGGGGGGCCGGGGGATAAGCAGTTCTTC. This translates into CDSSRRLAGGPGDKQFF.

The table lists this clonotype with a few counts. The CDR3 nucleotides read TGTGCCAGCAGCCTACTAGCTGTGGGTGAGCAGTACTTC. It translates to CASSLLAVGEQYF. V is TRBV28 and J is TRBJ2-7; perhaps TRBD2 as D (6 bases). The length of the CDR3 is 13 residues. The V end was cut by 6 bases, the J end by 7 bases, with 16 bases between. The germline CDR1 and CDR2 sequences are MDHEN and SYDVKM.

The chain is built from TRBV11-2 and TRBJ2-7; 8 nucleotides align to TRBD2. TRBJ2-1 matches the DNA end more closely, so the J call is doubtful. This CDR3 has 14 residues. The germline gives CDR1 SGHAT, CDR2 FQNNGV. In DNA form, the CDR3 reads TGTGCCAGCAGCTTACTTCGACTAGCGTACGAGCAGTTCTTC. It specifies CASSLLRLAYEQFF.

Of note for this clonotype: Germline and junction disagree at one end, which may indicate a read error. The genes are TRBV11-2 and TRBJ2-3, with 9 bases fitting TRBD2. Germline CDR1 and CDR2: SGHAT and FQNNGV. The CDR3 has 20 residues. Here the CDR3 reads CASNLDLSGLAGEGIDTQYF. CDR3 sequence (DNA): TGTGCCAGCAACTTAGATCTAAGTGGGTTAGCGGGAGAAGGGATAGATACCCAGTACTTT.

Worth noting for this clonotype: Being one base from a much bigger clone, this may be a read error. The chain links TRBV30 to TRBJ1-5, with D possibly being TRBD1 (5 bases). Germline CDR1 GTSNPN, CDR2 SVGIG (reference sequence). CDR3 length equals 13 residues. The CDR3 region has the DNA TGTACCTGGAGTTTAACGACAGATCAGCCCCAGCATTTT. Translating it yields CTWSLTTDQPQHF.

In the case of this clonotype: Possible read error: a much larger clone is one base away. This chain connects TRBV12-3 or TRBV12-4 to TRBJ1-5, with D hard to call. The length of the CDR3 is 15 residues. The CDR3 loop reads CVSSQLSSVNQPQHF. The CDR3 bases are TGTGTCAGCAGCCAATTATCCAGTGTTAATCAGCCCCAGCATTTT.